The present T cell receptor (beta chain) was sequenced within a study of cytomegalovirus exposure and HLA in healthy donors. Study-level information: The platform used for the 120 validation repertoires matched that of the roughly 630 first-cohort repertoires, a later analysis reported. Points from the study as a whole: The authors confirmed in vitro that a few CMV-associated chains were specific for CMV antigens. Per published reports, the classifier diagnosed cytomegalovirus status with high specificity and sensitivity.

Separate from the approximately 670-subject first cohort, the 120-subject validation cohort was the one that the donors belonged to. The data were produced by immunoSEQ multiplex PCR, yet TCRdb's version contains in-frame clones alone and is incomplete. The sample yields around 150,000 clones, around 88% seen once. The CDR3 is made up of 13 amino acids. In germline, CDR1 is SNHLY, CDR2 FYNNEI. J lost 2 bases, V lost 11 bases, and 5 bases had no gene match. This clone was seen a handful of times. The target antigen is unknown. This TCR was recovered from a woman aged 18-30 years in good health and CMV-seronegative. The chain combines TRBV2 with TRBJ1-2; TRBD1 matches at 10 bases. The sequenced sample consisted of PBMCs. CDR3 nucleotide sequence: TGTGCCCTCGGGGACAGGGGAAACTATGGCTACACCTTC. Its protein product is CALGDRGNYGYTF.